One and the same sample provided the 22 T cell receptor beta chains below, sequenced in a study of PD-1 blockade in classical Hodgkin lymphoma (dated by TCRdb to 2018 to 2021). The time point label on this specimen signifies: cycle 2 day 1 (C2D1) of nivolumab. Every trial patient had relapsed following autologous stem cell transplantation, and prior brentuximab vedotin exposure was what differed among cohorts A, B and C. The library was obtained by the immunoSEQ multiplex PCR assay. This immuneACCESS table, as held by TCRdb, lists in-frame sequences with V and J called but not all clones. Of the missing ones, under half trace to an unresolved V gene in checked studies; the others have no known cause. The table for this sample lists 80,000 to 100,000 clones; 81% of them were counted only once. The top ten clones comprise approximately 15% of the sample. Sequenced material: peripheral blood mononuclear cells (PBMCs), taken before the second cycle of nivolumab. Every receptor here comes from a human donor with classical Hodgkin lymphoma.

The chain is built from TRBV7-9 and TRBJ2-1, with 8 bases matching TRBD2. CDR3 length equals 12 residues. With V trimmed by 6 bases and J by 9 bases, 4 bases remained unmatched. Germline values: CDR1 SEHNR, CDR2 FQNEAQ (reference sequence). CDR3 residues: CASSGGLVEQFF. CDR3 bases: TGTGCCAGCAGTGGGGGACTAGTTGAGCAGTTCTTC.

V and J are TRBV10-2 and TRBJ2-7, with TRBD2 matching over 9 bases. The V and J ends lost 6 bases and 4 bases, in that order; junction bases with no gene match: 4. Per the germline V gene, CDR1 is WSHSY and CDR2 is SAAADI. The CDR3 spans 13 residues. The CDR3 is CASRATSGYEQYF. CDR3 sequence (DNA): TGCGCCAGCAGGGCGACTAGCGGTTACGAGCAGTACTTC.

This clone was recorded only once. This chain connects TRBV18 to TRBJ2-4; 7 bases match TRBD1. Germline lookup yields CDR1 KGHSH and CDR2 LQKENI. The ends lost 0 bases at V and 3 bases at J; junction bases unmatched: 2. The length of the CDR3 is 15 residues. The CDR3 DNA sequence: TGTGCCAGCTCACCACCGGGACAGAACAAAAACATTCAGTACTTC. Its protein product is CASSPPGQNKNIQYF.

This chain connects TRBV7-8 to TRBJ2-7; the match to TRBD1 covers 10 bases. V dropped 5 bases and J dropped 1; count of bases not matched to a gene: 20. From germline, CDR1 is SGHVS and CDR2 FQNEAQ. CDR3 size: 20 residues. The CDR3 loop reads CASSLPSFSRDRGLSYEQYF. The CDR3 DNA is TGTGCCAGCAGCCTCCCCTCTTTTTCCCGGGACAGGGGCCTTTCCTACGAGCAGTACTTC.

The rearrangement links TRBV4-1 to TRBJ2-3; TRBD2 is a possible D gene (6 bases). The CDR3 sequence is 17 residues long. V was trimmed by 0 bases and J by 1 base, leaving 14 bases between them. Germline CDR1 MGHRA, CDR2 YSYEKL. CDR3 nucleotides: TGCGCCAGCAGCCAAGACCCTTGGGGAGGAGGCACAGATACGCAGTATTTT. The encoded protein is CASSQDPWGGGTDTQYF.

This chain connects TRBV27 to TRBJ2-4, with 12 bases matching TRBD2. The CDR3 length is 17 residues. V lost 3 bases to trimming and J lost 0 bases; unmatched junction nucleotides: 3. Germline assignment: CDR1 MNHEY and CDR2 SMNVEV (reference sequence). The CDR3 DNA sequence: TGTGCCAGCAGTTTGCGGACTAGCGGGGTAGCCAAAAACATTCAGTACTTC. Translated, it gives CASSLRTSGVAKNIQYF.

The chain has TRBV9 and TRBJ2-2, with 7 bases identical to TRBD1. Germline CDR1 SGDLS, CDR2 YYNGEE. The J segment lost 7 bases and the V segment lost 0 bases, leaving 6 bases of the junction unmatched. CDR3 length: 15 residues. Here the CDR3 DNA reads TGTGCCAGCAGCGTAGGCAGGGGGACGGTCGGGGAGCTGTTTTTT. Protein sequence: CASSVGRGTVGELFF.

CDR3 coding DNA: TGTGCCAGCACCACAAGCCGGGGGGACAATGAGCAGTTCTTC. Translated: CASTTSRGDNEQFF. The chain combines TRBV6-1 with TRBJ2-1, with 7 nucleotides matching TRBD2. Germline loops: CDR1 MNHNS, CDR2 SASEGT. The CDR3 totals 14 residues. With 7 bases clipped from V and 5 bases from J, the junction kept 8 bases outside the gene matches.

This rearrangement joins TRBV5-1 to TRBJ2-3; unclear D gene. The CDR3 runs 13 residues. Germline values: CDR1 SGHRS, CDR2 YFSETQ. Trimming removed 0 bases from V and 3 bases from J, with 5 bases in between. The CDR3 reads CASSLAGTDTQYF. CDR3 sequence (DNA): TGCGCCAGCAGCTTGGCCGGTACAGATACGCAGTATTTT.

The genes are TRBV11-2 and TRBJ2-7, with 13 bases that match TRBD2. V trimming: 4 bases; J trimming: 0 bases; junction bases outside the gene matches: 6. Germline V lookup: CDR1 SGHAT, CDR2 FQNNGV. The CDR3 extends over 17 amino acids. The CDR3 DNA is TGTGCCAGCAGCTCCCGGACTAGCGGGAGTATCTCCTACGAGCAGTACTTC. It specifies CASSSRTSGSISYEQYF.

This clone was seen a single time. This rearrangement joins TRBV10-3 to TRBJ2-1; D is undetermined. The CDR3 consists of 14 residues. Germline lookup yields CDR1 ENHRY and CDR2 SYGVKD. Trimming left V 8 bases short and J 0 bases short, with 11 bases between. CDR3 sequence reads: CAIGDQSSYNEQFF. The CDR3 bases are TGTGCCATCGGAGACCAGAGCTCCTACAATGAGCAGTTCTTC.

The chain recombines TRBV9 with TRBJ1-1, with D possibly being TRBD1 (6 bases). CDR3 length: 14 residues. The germline V and J ends were trimmed by 0 bases and 4 bases, with 10 bases remaining between them. Germline values: CDR1 SGDLS, CDR2 YYNGEE. The CDR3 bases are TGTGCCAGCAGCGTAGGGCTACAGGGCACTGAAGCTTTCTTT. It yields the protein CASSVGLQGTEAFF.

The table lists this clone with a few counts. J is TRBJ1-2 and V is TRBV18, with D perhaps matching TRBD1 (5 bases). CDR1 and CDR2 from the germline V gene are KGHSH and LQKENI. There are 16 residues in the CDR3. The V end lost 4 bases, the J end lost 3 bases, and 18 bases lay between the germline ends. The CDR3 DNA is TGTGCCAGCTCACTACCGGGACTGGGAGTGGACTATGGCTACACCTTC. It translates to CASSLPGLGVDYGYTF.

This chain joins TRBV5-4 and TRBJ2-5; D is possibly TRBD2 (5 bases). The CDR3 extends over 16 amino acids. Germline loops: CDR1 SGHNT, CDR2 YYREEE (reference sequence). Trimming left V 0 bases short and J 2 bases short, with 14 bases between. This chain's CDR3 is CASSLATVPGQETQYF. CDR3 bases: TGTGCCAGCAGCTTGGCCACCGTACCGGGGCAAGAGACCCAGTACTTC.

The chain is built from TRBV11-2 and TRBJ2-3, with D maybe TRBD1 (5 bases). The V gene's germline CDR1 is SGHAT and CDR2 FQNNGV. Trimming stripped 1 base from V and 1 base from J, with 6 bases between. The CDR3 sequence is 14 residues long. CDR3 loop: CASSLAQGTDTQYF. CDR3 DNA sequence: TGTGCCAGCAGCTTAGCACAGGGCACAGATACGCAGTATTTT. The full variable domain, completed using reference TRBV11-2 and TRBJ2-3, is EAGVAQSPRYKIIEKRQSVAFWCNPISGHATLYWYQQILGQGPKLLIQFQNNGVVDDSQLPKDRFSAERLKGVDSTLKIQPAKLEDSAVYLCASSLAQGTDTQYFGPGTRLTVL.

This chain connects TRBV12-2 to TRBJ2-7; TRBD2 is taken as the D call from the table, unchecked against the DNA. TRBV12-2 is a pseudogene locus. The CDR3 loop spans 12 amino acids. The CDR3 loop reads CASRLSSYEQYF. The CDR3 DNA reads TGTGCAAGTCGCTTATCTTCCTACGAGCAGTACTTC.

In its sample, this clone was seen once. The J gene is TRBJ2-3, the V gene TRBV7-9, with D unresolved. CDR1 is SEHNR, CDR2 FQNEAQ, per germline (reference sequence). CDR3 size: 11 residues. Trimming took 5 bases from V and 5 from J, leaving 5 bases between them. CDR3 nucleotide sequence: TGTGCCAGCAGCCCCCAAGATACGCAGTATTTT. Translation: CASSPQDTQYF.

The chain links TRBV19 to TRBJ1-5; D is uncertain. The CDR3 is made up of 13 amino acids. Germline lookup yields CDR1 LNHDA and CDR2 SQIVND (reference sequence). V was clipped by 3 bases and J by 4 bases, with 7 bases between them. The CDR3 loop reads CASSIGGNQPQHF. The CDR3 DNA reads TGTGCCAGTAGTATCGGAGGGAATCAGCCCCAGCATTTT.

The chain recombines TRBV29-1 with TRBJ1-4; D not certain. The CDR3 spans 13 residues. The germline V and J ends were trimmed by 4 bases and 7 bases, with 13 bases remaining between them. Germline-derived CDR1 and CDR2 are SQVTM and ANQGSEA. CDR3 bases: TGCAGCGTTGCGGTGAATTTACCTGAAAAACTGTTTTTT. Its translation is CSVAVNLPEKLFF.

The chain joins TRBV10-3 to TRBJ2-7; D possibly corresponds to TRBD1 (6 bases). CDR1 is ENHRY, CDR2 SYGVKD, per germline. V lost 7 bases and J lost 0, with 13 bases in between. CDR3 length: 14 amino acids. The CDR3 reads CAIKRQESSYEQYF. The CDR3 DNA reads TGTGCCATCAAAAGACAGGAAAGCTCCTACGAGCAGTACTTC.

The V gene is TRBV7-8, the J gene TRBJ2-7; D remains ambiguous. Between the trimmed V and J ends, which lost 2 bases and 4 bases, there was a span of 9 bases. Germline-derived CDR1 and CDR2 are SGHVS and FQNEAQ. The CDR3 totals 13 residues. Here the CDR3 DNA reads TGTGCCAGCAGCTTAAGGCCGTCGTACGAGCAGTACTTC. It is translated as CASSLRPSYEQYF.

J is TRBJ2-7 and V is TRBV5-1; TRBD2 agrees at 10 bases. Germline V gene lookup returns CDR1 SGHRS and CDR2 YFSETQ. Trimming took 6 bases from V and 5 from J; bases not matched to a gene: 11. The CDR3 runs 15 residues. The CDR3 region is CASKPPGLASNEQYF. The CDR3 DNA follows: TGCGCCAGCAAACCCCCGGGACTAGCGAGCAACGAGCAGTACTTC.